A selection of T cell receptor beta chains follows, all from one sample in a study of response to subunit inactivated influenza vaccine. TCRdb re-called the RT-PCR reads through MiXCR, storing one row per CDR3 protein. The repertoire holds 530,000 or so distinct CDR3 sequences, with approximately 24% as singletons. Here the sequenced sample was CD4+ T cells sorted from PBMCs, taken 4 to 6 days after vaccination. All receptors derive from a man aged 50 to 60 who received an inactivated influenza vaccine. The CDR3 runs from the conserved cysteine through the conserved F or W. Each record gives: V gene, J gene, D gene, clone size, CDR3 DNA, CDR3 protein. A D gene is named only where the DNA matches it firmly. For some rows the clone size is stated as once, few or many, or as a class when expanded; others skip it.

TRBV30,TRBJ2-2,-,few,TGTGCCTGGAGCGCCGGGACGGAGTTATACACCGGGGAGCTGTTTTTT,CAWSAGTELYTGELFF
TRBV20-1,TRBJ1-2,-,-,TGCAGTGCTAGAGATCGAGGCAGGGAATATGGCTACACCTTC,CSARDRGREYGYTF
TRBV7-8,TRBJ2-1,-,-,TGTGCCAGCAGCTCTAGGCAGACGAGCTCCTACAATGAGCAGTTCTTC,CASSSRQTSSYNEQFF
TRBV20-1,TRBJ2-1,TRBD2,few,TGCAGTGCCAAAACCGGGACTAGGAGGGGTCGGGAGCAGTTCTTC,CSAKTGTRRGREQFF
TRBV20-1,TRBJ1-2,-,-,TGCAGTGCTAGTCAGGGGAAGTTGGATGGCTACACCTTC,CSASQGKLDGYTF
TRBV20-1,TRBJ1-1,-,-,TGCAGTGCTAGAGGGCAGATGAACACTGAAGCTTTCTTT,CSARGQMNTEAFF
TRBV27,TRBJ2-1,TRBD2,-,TGTGCCAGCAGTACATTAGCGGGAGAAGCCTACAATGAGCAGTTCTTC,CASSTLAGEAYNEQFF
TRBV7-9,TRBJ1-2,-,-,TGTGCCAGCGGCAGGCAAGACTATGGCTACACCTTC,CASGRQDYGYTF
TRBV15,TRBJ2-7,-,many,TGTGCCACCAGAGGGACGTCCTACGGGGAGCAGTACTTC,CATRGTSYGEQYF
TRBV20-1,TRBJ1-5,TRBD1,-,TGCAGTGCTAGACTTAGACAGGGGGCGTTCAATCAGCCCCAGCATTTT,CSARLRQGAFNQPQHF
TRBV7-9,TRBJ2-5,-,many,TGTGCCAGCGGCACGGGAGAGACCCAGTACTTC,CASGTGETQYF
TRBV4-3,TRBJ2-5,TRBD1,-,TGCGCCAGCAGCCAAGAGCCCCCGGGACAGGTCCAAGAGACCCAGTACTTC,CASSQEPPGQVQETQYF
TRBV20-1,TRBJ2-1,-,once,TGCAGTGCTACCCCCCGGGACCGAGGGATCTTC,CSATPRDRGIF
TRBV20-1,TRBJ2-5,TRBD2,once,TGCAGTGCACGAACTAGCGGGATCCAAGAGACCCAGTACTTC,CSARTSGIQETQYF
TRBV5-1,TRBJ2-5,TRBD1,few,TGCGCCAGCAGCCCGCCGGGACAGGGAGGAGAGACCCAGTACTTC,CASSPPGQGGETQYF
TRBV10-3,TRBJ2-2,-,-,TGTGCCATCAGTAGTCCCGGGACGGGCTACGGGGAGCTGTTTTTT,CAISSPGTGYGELFF
TRBV29-1,TRBJ2-5,TRBD2,-,TGCAGCGTTGAAGGGGGACTAGCGGGAGGAATGGGGACCCAGTACTTC,CSVEGGLAGGMGTQYF
TRBV5-8,TRBJ1-2,-,-,TGTGCCAGCAGCTTGGTAGGGCAGGGTTCTGGCTACACCTTC,CASSLVGQGSGYTF
TRBV3-1,TRBJ2-1,-,-,TGTGCCAGCAGCCTCCAGCTTGTATCTGAGCAGTTCTTC,CASSLQLVSEQFF
TRBV20-1,TRBJ2-3,TRBD1,few,TGCAGTGCAACCTCGCTCCGACAGGGGGCAGATACGCAGTATTTT,CSATSLRQGADTQYF
TRBV20-1,TRBJ2-7,-,-,TGCAGTGCTCCTCCGGGTCCTGAGTACGAGCAGTACTTC,CSAPPGPEYEQYF
TRBV4-3,TRBJ2-3,TRBD2,few,TGCGCCAGCAGCCAAGGTAGCGGGGGCACAGATACGCAGTATTTT,CASSQGSGGTDTQYF
TRBV4-3,TRBJ2-7,TRBD2,-,TGCGCCAGCGGTCCTAGCGGAGACTCCTACGAGCAGTACTTC,CASGPSGDSYEQYF
TRBV7-2,TRBJ2-5,-,-,TGTGCCAGCAGCTTAGTTCGTCTAGCCGTGGGGGAAGAGACCCAGTACTTC,CASSLVRLAVGEETQYF
TRBV6-5,TRBJ1-1,-,-,TGTGCCAGCAGTTTCCGGGCTCGGCAGGACACTGAAGCTTTCTTT,CASSFRARQDTEAFF
TRBV20-1,TRBJ2-3,-,-,TGCAGTGCTAGAGTACAGGGTCACAGGGATACGCAGTATTTT,CSARVQGHRDTQYF
TRBV11-2,TRBJ2-7,-,-,TGTGCCAGCAGCTTAGGATCGGCAGGTACCGAGCAGTACTTC,CASSLGSAGTEQYF
TRBV5-6,TRBJ2-7,-,-,TGTGCCAGCAGCTTGGGTCAGGGGAAATACGAGCAGTACTTC,CASSLGQGKYEQYF
TRBV4-1,TRBJ2-7,-,-,TGCGCCAGCAGCCAAGATAACAGGGTCTCCTACGAGCAGTACTTC,CASSQDNRVSYEQYF
TRBV11-3,TRBJ2-1,-,-,TGTGCCAGCAGCTCCGTCAGTTCTGAGCAGTTCTTC,CASSSVSSEQFF
TRBV29-1,TRBJ1-2,-,many,TGCAGCGTTGAAGGAGTGGAGCGGGCGGGTGGCTACACCTTC,CSVEGVERAGGYTF
TRBV6-1,TRBJ2-2,-,-,TGTGCCAGCATCAAACAGGGATTGAACACCGGGGAGCTGTTTTTT,CASIKQGLNTGELFF
TRBV27,TRBJ2-1,TRBD2,-,TGTGCCAGCAGTTTTCAGGGTAGCGGGAGTGTAGGGGGTGAGCAGTTCTTC,CASSFQGSGSVGGEQFF
TRBV15,TRBJ2-7,-,few,TGTGCCACCAGCAGGAGGGACGGCCGCGTGGAGCAGTACTTC,CATSRRDGRVEQYF
TRBV21-1,TRBJ2-2,-,-,TGTGCCAGCAGCAAAGGTCCCCGGTTGGAGACTAGCGGGCCCCAAAACACCGGGGAGCTGTTTTTT,CASSKGPRLETSGPQNTGELFF
TRBV29-1,TRBJ1-4,-,-,TGCAGCGCGCGAGGAACGAGTAATGAAAAACTGTTTTTT,CSARGTSNEKLFF
TRBV3-1,TRBJ2-3,-,-,TGTGCCAGCAGCCAAGTTACAGGGTCTAGCACAGATACGCAGTATTTT,CASSQVTGSSTDTQYF
TRBV5-1,TRBJ2-7,TRBD1,few,TGCGCCAGCAGCTATCATACAGGGACAGGGGATCCCTACGAGCAGTACTTC,CASSYHTGTGDPYEQYF
TRBV12-3/TRBV12-4,TRBJ1-4,-,-,TGTGCCAGCGGATGGGACCCAGGATATGAAAAACTGTTTTTT,CASGWDPGYEKLFF
TRBV24-1,TRBJ2-1,TRBD2,few,TGTGCCACCAGTGATCCGGGACTAGCGGAACCCGCGGTGCGGTTCTTC,CATSDPGLAEPAVRFF
TRBV12-3/TRBV12-4,TRBJ2-3,-,once,TGTGCCAGCAATATTGGAGAGACAGGAAACACAGATACGCAGTATTTT,CASNIGETGNTDTQYF
TRBV20-1,TRBJ2-7,-,-,TGCAGTGCTAGAGGAGGAACCTGGAGCTCCGAGCAGTACTTC,CSARGGTWSSEQYF
TRBV27,TRBJ2-2,-,-,TGTGCCAGCAGTTTCGAGGGACCGACTATGGCCGGGGAGCTGTTTTTT,CASSFEGPTMAGELFF
TRBV12-3/TRBV12-4,TRBJ1-2,-,few,TGTGCCAGCAGTTGGGGTAGCACCGGTGGCTACACCTTC,CASSWGSTGGYTF
TRBV5-1,TRBJ2-3,-,many,TGCGCCAGCAGCTTGGAACCAGGGGGGGGCACAGATACGCAGTATTTT,CASSLEPGGGTDTQYF
TRBV6-1,TRBJ1-6,-,once,TGTGCCAGCAGTGGGATCGGGGGGCTGAGATCACCCCTCCACTTT,CASSGIGGLRSPLHF
TRBV20-1,TRBJ2-1,-,few,TGCAGTGCTAAGGCGACAAACAATGAGCAGTTCTTC,CSAKATNNEQFF
TRBV15,TRBJ2-7,-,once,TGTGCCACCAGCAGAGTGGCAAGCTACGAGCAGTACTTC,CATSRVASYEQYF
TRBV27,TRBJ2-7,TRBD1,few,TGTGCCAGCAGTCCCGGGACAGGGCGTAATTCCGAGCAGTACTTC,CASSPGTGRNSEQYF
TRBV20-1,TRBJ2-1,-,-,TGCAGTGCTAGAGATGAGGGGGACAATGAGCAGTTCTTC,CSARDEGDNEQFF
TRBV7-3,TRBJ2-6,-,few,TGTGCCAGCAGCTTAACAGGACGACCAACAGGGCCTGGGGCCAACGTCCTGACTTTC,CASSLTGRPTGPGANVLTF
TRBV29-1,TRBJ1-1,-,few,TGCAGCGGTGGGGACTTACTGGGGACTGAAGCTTTCTTT,CSGGDLLGTEAFF
TRBV20-1,TRBJ2-3,TRBD2,-,TGCAGTGCTAGAAAGCGGGGGTCAGATACGCAGTATTTT,CSARKRGSDTQYF
TRBV10-3,TRBJ1-2,TRBD1,few,TGTGCCATCAGTGAGGAAAGGGACAGCTATGGCTACACCTTC,CAISEERDSYGYTF